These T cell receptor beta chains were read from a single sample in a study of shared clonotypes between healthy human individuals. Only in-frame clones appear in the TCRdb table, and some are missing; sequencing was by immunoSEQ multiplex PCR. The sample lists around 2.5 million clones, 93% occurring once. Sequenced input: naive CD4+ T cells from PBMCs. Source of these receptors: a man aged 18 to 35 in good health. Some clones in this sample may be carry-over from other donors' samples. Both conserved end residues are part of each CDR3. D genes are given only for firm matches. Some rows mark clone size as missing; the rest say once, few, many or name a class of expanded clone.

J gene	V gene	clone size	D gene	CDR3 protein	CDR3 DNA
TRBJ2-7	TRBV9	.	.	CASSVRPGSYEQYF	TGTGCCAGCAGCGTACGGCCAGGCTCCTACGAGCAGTACTTC
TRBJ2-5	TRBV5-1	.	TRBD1	CASDPGQGRETQYF	TGCGCCAGCGACCCGGGACAGGGGCGAGAGACCCAGTACTTC
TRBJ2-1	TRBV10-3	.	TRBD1	CAISTRTGLVPYNEQFF	TGTGCCATCAGCACACGGACAGGGCTAGTCCCCTACAATGAGCAGTTCTTC
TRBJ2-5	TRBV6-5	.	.	CASSYSTRSQETQYF	TGTGCCAGCAGTTACTCGACGCGGAGCCAAGAGACCCAGTACTTC
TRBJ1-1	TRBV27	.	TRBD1	CASRRTGTKGTEAFF	TGTGCCAGCAGAAGGACAGGGACCAAGGGCACTGAAGCTTTCTTT
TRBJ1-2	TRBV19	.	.	CASTLQGRGFYGYTF	TGTGCCAGTACCCTCCAAGGCAGGGGTTTCTATGGCTACACCTTC
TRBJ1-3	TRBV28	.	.	CASSLRHPGGNTIYF	TGTGCCAGCAGTTTAAGGCACCCCGGTGGAAACACCATATATTTT
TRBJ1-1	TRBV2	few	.	CASSGVGGDTEAFF	TGTGCCAGCAGTGGGGTAGGAGGGGACACTGAAGCTTTCTTT
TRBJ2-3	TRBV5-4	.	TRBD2	CASSPGVAGRADTQYF	TGTGCCAGCAGCCCCGGGGTAGCGGGCCGCGCAGATACGCAGTATTTT
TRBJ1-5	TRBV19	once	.	CASIPKGGPRQPQHF	TGTGCCAGTATTCCAAAGGGGGGTCCTCGTCAGCCCCAGCATTTT
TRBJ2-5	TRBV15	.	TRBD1	CATSSLNRGETQYF	TGTGCCACCAGCAGCTTGAACAGGGGAGAGACCCAGTACTTC
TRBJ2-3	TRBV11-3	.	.	CASSPDSTDTQYF	TGTGCCAGCAGCCCGGACAGCACAGATACGCAGTATTTT
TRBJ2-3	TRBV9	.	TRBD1	CASSKQGAMTDTQYF	TGTGCCAGCAGCAAACAGGGGGCCATGACAGATACGCAGTATTTT
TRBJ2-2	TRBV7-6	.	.	CASNRQNTGELFF	TGTGCCAGCAACCGACAGAACACCGGGGAGCTGTTTTTT
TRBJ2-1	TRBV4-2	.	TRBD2	CASSQLGTSGINEQFF	TGTGCCAGCAGCCAACTCGGGACTAGCGGGATCAATGAGCAGTTCTTC
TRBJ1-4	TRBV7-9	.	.	CASSHWGEVVTNEKLFF	TGTGCCAGCAGCCACTGGGGGGAGGTGGTAACTAATGAAAAACTGTTTTTT
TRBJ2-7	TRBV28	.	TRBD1	CASSSGTVVGEQYF	TGTGCCAGCAGTTCCGGGACAGTGGTGGGCGAGCAGTACTTC
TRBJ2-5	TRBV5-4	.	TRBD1	CASSRGQGAELETQYF	TGTGCCAGCAGCAGGGGACAGGGGGCGGAGTTGGAGACCCAGTACTTC
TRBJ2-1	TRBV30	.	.	CAWSRPAVVAFF	TGTGCCTGGAGTAGACCGGCAGTTGTTGCGTTCTTC
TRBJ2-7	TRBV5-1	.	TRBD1	CASRTGAAAYEQYF	TGCGCCAGCAGAACAGGGGCCGCCGCCTACGAGCAGTACTTC
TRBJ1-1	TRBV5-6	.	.	CASSFGFGENTEAFF	TGTGCCAGCAGCTTCGGGTTCGGGGAGAACACTGAAGCTTTCTTT
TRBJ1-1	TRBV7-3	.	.	CASSADRRDTEAFF	TGTGCCAGCAGCGCCGACAGGAGGGACACTGAAGCTTTCTTT
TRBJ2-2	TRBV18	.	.	CASSTGPITGELFF	TGTGCCAGCTCAACCGGACCGATTACCGGGGAGCTGTTTTTT
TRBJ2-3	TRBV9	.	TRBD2	CASSALAVRDTQYF	TGTGCCAGCAGCGCCCTAGCGGTCCGTGATACGCAGTATTTT
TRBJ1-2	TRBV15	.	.	CATSRTQGLNYGYTF	TGTGCCACCAGCCGAACCCAGGGACTCAACTATGGCTACACCTTC
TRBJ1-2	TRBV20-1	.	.	CSASNDDTF	TGCAGTGCTAGTAACGACGACACCTTC
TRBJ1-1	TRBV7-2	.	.	CASSVEGGMNTEAFF	TGTGCCAGCAGCGTGGAGGGAGGAATGAACACTGAAGCTTTCTTT
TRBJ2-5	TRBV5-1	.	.	CASSRTEQETQYF	TGCGCCAGCAGCCGGACAGAGCAAGAGACCCAGTACTTC
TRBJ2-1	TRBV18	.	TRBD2	CASSPTLAGGIGSYNEQFF	TGTGCCAGCTCACCAACACTAGCGGGAGGAATAGGCTCCTACAATGAGCAGTTCTTC
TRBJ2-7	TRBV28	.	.	CASRPQVSTYEQYF	TGTGCCAGCAGGCCCCAAGTCAGCACCTACGAGCAGTACTTC
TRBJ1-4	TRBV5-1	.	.	CASSLAPGAGEKLFF	TGCGCCAGCAGCTTGGCTCCGGGGGCGGGTGAAAAACTGTTTTTT
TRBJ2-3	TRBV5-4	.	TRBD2	CASSLVLAGITDTQYF	TGTGCCAGCAGCTTGGTGCTAGCGGGGATAACAGATACGCAGTATTTT
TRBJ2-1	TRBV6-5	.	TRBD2	CASSHLTSGYNEQFF	TGTGCCAGCAGTCATTTGACTAGCGGCTACAATGAGCAGTTCTTC
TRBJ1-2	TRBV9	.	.	CASSVAGYQGSYTF	TGTGCCAGCAGCGTAGCTGGCTACCAGGGGAGCTACACCTTC
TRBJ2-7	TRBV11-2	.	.	CASSLGWGTVLTSSEQYF	TGTGCCAGCAGCTTAGGGTGGGGGACGGTACTGACCTCTTCCGAGCAGTACTTC
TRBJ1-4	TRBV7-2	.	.	CASSRGIRAEKLFF	TGTGCCAGCAGCCGGGGCATCCGGGCGGAAAAACTGTTTTTT
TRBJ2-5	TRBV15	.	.	CATSVDSSETQYF	TGTGCCACCAGCGTTGACAGTTCCGAGACCCAGTACTTC
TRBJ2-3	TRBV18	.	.	CASSPPRLVSADTQYF	TGTGCCAGCTCACCACCGCGGCTAGTATCCGCAGATACGCAGTATTTT
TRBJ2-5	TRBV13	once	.	CASSLEPAGTQETQYF	TGTGCCAGCAGCTTAGAACCAGCGGGGACACAAGAGACCCAGTACTTC
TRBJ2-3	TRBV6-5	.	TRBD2	CASSSKAGPQPDTQYF	TGTGCCAGCAGTTCCAAAGCGGGACCCCAGCCAGATACGCAGTATTTT
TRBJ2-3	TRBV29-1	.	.	CSVGGPQGAGTDTQYF	TGCAGCGTTGGGGGCCCACAGGGAGCTGGCACAGATACGCAGTATTTT